This T cell receptor (beta chain) was found in a study of beta chain features in type 1 diabetes. Findings and limits, study-wide: VDJ junctions from patients with type 1 diabetes contained fewer insertions and more deletions. In cDNA sequencing, cells with high TCR expression could be over-represented.

Trimming removed 2 bases from V and 5 bases from J, with 7 bases in between. The CDR3 runs to 13 residues. Germline values: CDR1 SEHNR, CDR2 FQNEAQ (reference sequence). Of note for this clone: No antigen is known for it.

Expressed TCRB transcripts were sequenced because the isolated RNA had all been reverse transcribed beforehand. Profiled with immunoSEQ multiplex PCR; TCRdb holds only in-frame clones, not every one. The table has just over 600,000 clones, around 15% seen once. The material sequenced was naive CD4+ T cells from blood. This receptor was obtained from a man in his late teens or twenties in good health. The gene calls are TRBV7-9 and TRBJ2-1; D unclear. In DNA form, the CDR3 reads TGTGCCAGCAGCTTAACGTCAGACAATGAGCAGTTCTTC. Protein product: CASSLTSDNEQFF.